This T cell receptor beta chain was profiled in a study of shared clonotypes between healthy human individuals. Findings of the study overall: Compared with memory subsets, naive subsets generally had larger estimated richness. Blood alone was sampled, and tissue repertoires likely differ.

Those who donated were healthy HIV-negative adults, with no recent acute infections or vaccinations reported. This clone was counted once. Its target is unknown. Assay execution proceeded at the deep level. Clones were sequenced by immunoSEQ multiplex PCR, and TCRdb holds only the in-frame ones, with some missing. Seen here are about 1 million clones, about 75% observed once, and the top ten hold roughly 1.5%. This CDR3 has 13 amino acids. Germline V gene sequence: CDR1 MNHNY, CDR2 SVGAGI (reference sequence). J gave up 6 bases and V 2 bases, and 2 bases lay outside the gene matches. Sequences were obtained from memory CD4+ T cells sorted from blood. Specified subset: CD45RA-negative fraction. This chain links TRBV6-6 with TRBJ2-3; 7 bases map to TRBD2. The sequence came from a man aged 18 to 30 in good health. The DNA for the CDR3 is TGTGCCAGCAGTTACCCCGGGGGGGATACGCAGTATTTT. This sequence encodes CASSYPGGDTQYF.